This TCR beta chain was found in a study of blood T cell repertoires in COVID-19. Study-level background: The samples span acute and convalescent COVID-19 from the United States, Italy and Spain. Nucleic acid was either cDNA or gDNA, and it came from T cells, B-cell-depleted T cells, or PBMCs.

In the authors' methods: Estimates of nucleated cell counts were drawn from the amplification of reference gene primers. Measured with immunoSEQ multiplex PCR; TCRdb has only the in-frame clones, and not every one. The V and J calls and clone size are taken from that table; D and trimming were inferred from the DNA. In the table there are over 55,000 clones, around 86% of which are singletons. This clone was counted once. Per the germline V gene, CDR1 is SGHRS and CDR2 is YFSETQ. The CDR3 is 14 residues long. Between the trimmed V and J ends, which lost 6 bases and 4 bases, there was a span of 11 bases.

What was sequenced was peripheral blood. The V and J genes are TRBV5-1 and TRBJ2-6, with D perhaps TRBD1 (5 bases). The clonotype comes from a man in his fifties or sixties with active COVID-19. The CDR3 region is CASKDSSGANVLTF. The DNA of the CDR3 is TGCGCCAGCAAAGACAGCTCCGGGGCCAACGTCCTGACTTTC.